The source of this TCR beta chain is a study of shared clonotypes between healthy human individuals. About the research overall: Every donor yielded three CD4 naive, three CD4 memory, two CD8 naive and one CD8 memory plate. Study-wide points: Non-shared clonotypes were found to have lower generation probabilities than the clonotypes that were shared by all four of the sorted-subset donors. The study drew on few donors, limiting represented genetic and exposure-history diversity.

Data came from immunoSEQ multiplex PCR; TCRdb stores just in-frame clones and leaves some out. Counted here are about 380,000 clones, about 97% occurring once; the ten biggest clones make up 0.25% to 0.35%. On this clone: Antigen unknown.

CD45RO+ cells plus CCR7-negative CD45RA+ TemRA cells formed CD8 memory. Trimming at V came to 1 base and at J to 0 bases, leaving 13 bases not matched to a gene. CDR1 and CDR2 from the germline V gene are MNHEY and SMNVEV (reference sequence). CDR3 size: 19 residues. The chain uses TRBV27 and TRBJ1-1; TRBD1 matches at 8 bases. The source of this sequence is a man younger than 40 in good health. The sample consisted of memory CD8+ T cells sorted from blood. Subset: CD45RO+ cells pooled with CCR7-negative TemRA cells. CDR3 DNA sequence: TGTGCCAGCAGTTTATTTTCGGGCAGGGGGCGCGTTATGAACACTGAAGCTTTCTTT. The encoded protein is CASSLFSGRGRVMNTEAFF.